This paragraph reports one TCR beta chain. Its antigen is undetermined. FACS sorting followed an approximately 6-day coculture of CFSE-labeled recipient PBMCs with irradiated graft donor PBMCs. The data originate from a study of Tregs in tolerant kidney transplant recipients. Broader study findings: Expanding Tregs on activated donor B cells appeared to best identify donor-specific TCRbeta clones. Antigen-driven expansion was suggested because donor-specific Tregs expanded more than all Tregs in tolerant patients. Few patients were studied, so findings need validation in larger groups.

Generated by immunoSEQ multiplex PCR, the TCRdb table keeps only in-frame clones and is missing some. The data show several thousand clones, about 32% seen once. This receptor was taken from a human patient who received a combined kidney and bone marrow transplant. The specimen comprised CD8+ T cells from blood cultured with allogeneic cells, sampled before the transplant.

As DNA, the CDR3 is TGTGCCAGTAGTATTAAGGCTAGCGGGGACTTATCCACAGATACGCAGTATTTT. Protein sequence: CASSIKASGDLSTDTQYF. The V and J genes are TRBV19 and TRBJ2-3; 9 bases are a match to TRBD2. This CDR3 is built from 18 residues. Germline CDR1 and CDR2: LNHDA and SQIVND (reference sequence). V shed 3 bases, J shed 2 bases, and the junction held 12 bases outside the gene matches.